These T cell receptor beta chains were read from a single sample in a study of T cells after yellow fever vaccination. TCRdb fed the 5' RACE reads into MiXCR, producing one record per CDR3 protein. The data contain 300,000 to 400,000 distinct CDR3 sequences, over 8% of them singletons. Source: PBMCs, taken on the day of the first yellow fever vaccination. The receptors were gathered from a young man who received the YFV17D yellow fever vaccine. CDR3s include the opening cysteine and the closing phenylalanine or tryptophan. A D gene is named only where the DNA matches it firmly. Not all rows give a size; the values are once, few, many and, for expanded clones, a class.

v_gene: TRBV7-9; d_gene: TRBD1; j_gene: TRBJ1-4; abundance: few; CDR3aa: CASSYPTGGEEKLFF; CDR3nt: TGTGCCAGCAGCTACCCGACAGGGGGGGAAGAAAAACTGTTTTTT
v_gene: TRBV7-8; d_gene: NA; j_gene: TRBJ2-5; abundance: few; CDR3aa: CASSLVPPGPETQYF; CDR3nt: TGTGCCAGCAGCTTAGTCCCCCCAGGCCCCGAGACCCAGTACTTC
v_gene: TRBV10-3; d_gene: NA; j_gene: TRBJ1-1; abundance: NA; CDR3aa: CAISPVLNTEAFF; CDR3nt: TGTGCCATCTCCCCAGTCTTGAACACTGAAGCTTTCTTT
v_gene: TRBV7-2; d_gene: NA; j_gene: TRBJ2-5; abundance: many; CDR3aa: CASSIGRQETQYF; CDR3nt: TGTGCCAGCAGCATAGGGCGGCAAGAGACCCAGTACTTC
v_gene: TRBV18; d_gene: NA; j_gene: TRBJ2-7; abundance: NA; CDR3aa: CASSGAGNYEQYF; CDR3nt: TGTGCCAGCTCAGGGGCAGGAAACTACGAGCAGTACTTC
v_gene: TRBV20-1; d_gene: NA; j_gene: TRBJ2-7; abundance: few; CDR3aa: CSASLNGGGDEQYF; CDR3nt: TGCAGTGCTAGCCTCAATGGAGGGGGTGATGAGCAGTACTTC
v_gene: TRBV12-3/TRBV12-4; d_gene: NA; j_gene: TRBJ1-4; abundance: few; CDR3aa: CASSLGQLEKLFF; CDR3nt: TGTGCCAGCAGTTTAGGACAACTTGAAAAACTGTTTTTT
v_gene: TRBV29-1; d_gene: TRBD1; j_gene: TRBJ1-4; abundance: many; CDR3aa: CSVEGTGYDEKLFF; CDR3nt: TGCAGCGTTGAAGGGACAGGGTACGATGAAAAACTGTTTTTT
v_gene: TRBV12-3/TRBV12-4; d_gene: TRBD1; j_gene: TRBJ1-6; abundance: NA; CDR3aa: CASSPGQLRSPLHF; CDR3nt: TGTGCCAGCAGTCCGGGACAGTTACGTTCACCCCTCCACTTT
v_gene: TRBV5-1; d_gene: NA; j_gene: TRBJ2-6; abundance: NA; CDR3aa: CASSSETGANVLTF; CDR3nt: TGCGCCAGCAGCTCGGAAACTGGGGCCAACGTCCTGACTTTC
v_gene: TRBV7-2; d_gene: NA; j_gene: TRBJ2-2; abundance: few; CDR3aa: CASSLVAGSNGELFF; CDR3nt: TGTGCCAGCAGCTTAGTAGCAGGGAGTAACGGGGAGCTGTTTTTT
v_gene: TRBV4-1; d_gene: TRBD1; j_gene: TRBJ2-5; abundance: NA; CDR3aa: CASSQTGYQETQYF; CDR3nt: TGCGCCAGCAGCCAGACAGGGTACCAAGAGACCCAGTACTTC
v_gene: TRBV3-1; d_gene: NA; j_gene: TRBJ2-2; abundance: few; CDR3aa: CASSQSYGTANTGELFF; CDR3nt: TGTGCCAGCAGCCAGTCCTACGGGACGGCGAACACCGGGGAGCTGTTTTTT
v_gene: TRBV6-1; d_gene: TRBD2; j_gene: TRBJ2-3; abundance: NA; CDR3aa: CASRELGLGADTQYF; CDR3nt: TGTGCCAGCAGGGAGTTGGGACTAGGAGCAGATACGCAGTATTTT
v_gene: TRBV5-1; d_gene: NA; j_gene: TRBJ2-2; abundance: few; CDR3aa: CASSLGRLTNTGELFF; CDR3nt: TGCGCCAGCAGCTTAGGAAGACTTACGAACACCGGGGAGCTGTTTTTT
v_gene: TRBV20-1; d_gene: TRBD1; j_gene: TRBJ2-5; abundance: NA; CDR3aa: CSAFPGQVRQETQYF; CDR3nt: TGCAGTGCTTTCCCGGGACAGGTTCGGCAAGAGACCCAGTACTTC
v_gene: TRBV20-1; d_gene: NA; j_gene: TRBJ2-6; abundance: NA; CDR3aa: CSAVRNRPSGANVLTF; CDR3nt: TGCAGTGCTGTAAGGAATCGTCCCTCTGGGGCCAACGTCCTGACTTTC
v_gene: TRBV18; d_gene: NA; j_gene: TRBJ1-1; abundance: NA; CDR3aa: CASSRDSNLEAFF; CDR3nt: TGTGCCAGCTCACGCGACAGTAACCTTGAAGCTTTCTTT
v_gene: TRBV11-1; d_gene: TRBD2; j_gene: TRBJ2-1; abundance: few; CDR3aa: CASSPSSGLFSYNEQFF; CDR3nt: TGTGCCAGCAGCCCCTCTAGCGGGCTATTCTCCTACAATGAGCAGTTCTTC
v_gene: TRBV10-2; d_gene: TRBD2; j_gene: TRBJ2-5; abundance: few; CDR3aa: CASRLLGLAEETQYF; CDR3nt: TGCGCCAGCCGCCTCCTCGGACTAGCGGAAGAGACCCAGTACTTC
v_gene: TRBV7-2; d_gene: TRBD2; j_gene: TRBJ2-5; abundance: NA; CDR3aa: CASSGLAGETQYF; CDR3nt: TGTGCCAGCAGCGGACTAGCGGGTGAGACCCAGTACTTC
v_gene: TRBV9; d_gene: NA; j_gene: TRBJ1-2; abundance: many; CDR3aa: CASSVDTVYGYTF; CDR3nt: TGTGCCAGCAGCGTAGATACAGTTTATGGCTACACCTTC
v_gene: TRBV7-9; d_gene: NA; j_gene: TRBJ2-7; abundance: few; CDR3aa: CASSFLAGQAYEQYF; CDR3nt: TGTGCCAGCAGCTTCTTGGCTGGGCAGGCCTACGAGCAGTACTTC
v_gene: TRBV5-1; d_gene: TRBD1; j_gene: TRBJ2-1; abundance: NA; CDR3aa: CASSSGRQGMDEQFF; CDR3nt: TGCGCCAGCAGCTCAGGGAGACAGGGAATGGATGAGCAGTTCTTC
v_gene: TRBV20-1; d_gene: NA; j_gene: TRBJ2-3; abundance: few; CDR3aa: CSARDRGGYTDTQYF; CDR3nt: TGCAGTGCTAGAGATAGGGGGGGTTACACAGATACGCAGTATTTT
v_gene: TRBV7-8; d_gene: NA; j_gene: TRBJ1-2; abundance: many; CDR3aa: CASSPKWETNGYTF; CDR3nt: TGTGCCAGCAGCCCCAAGTGGGAGACAAATGGCTACACCTTC
v_gene: TRBV9; d_gene: NA; j_gene: TRBJ2-3; abundance: NA; CDR3aa: CASSALWGVGRDTQYF; CDR3nt: TGTGCCAGCAGCGCCCTATGGGGGGTTGGTCGGGATACGCAGTATTTT
v_gene: TRBV29-1; d_gene: TRBD2; j_gene: TRBJ2-3; abundance: NA; CDR3aa: CSGKRSGGYTDTQYF; CDR3nt: TGCAGCGGGAAACGTAGCGGGGGGTACACAGATACGCAGTATTTT
v_gene: TRBV14; d_gene: TRBD2; j_gene: TRBJ2-1; abundance: once; CDR3aa: CASSTHLGGGAAGRQFF; CDR3nt: TGTGCCAGCAGCACCCATTTAGGCGGGGGGGCCGCGGGACGGCAGTTCTTC
v_gene: TRBV11-2; d_gene: NA; j_gene: TRBJ1-1; abundance: NA; CDR3aa: CASSLDPGGENEAFF; CDR3nt: TGTGCCAGCAGCTTAGATCCGGGCGGGGAAAATGAAGCTTTCTTT
v_gene: TRBV11-1; d_gene: NA; j_gene: TRBJ2-5; abundance: NA; CDR3aa: CASSPLEGQETQYF; CDR3nt: TGTGCCAGCAGCCCCTTGGAGGGTCAAGAGACCCAGTACTTC
v_gene: TRBV12-3/TRBV12-4; d_gene: NA; j_gene: TRBJ1-1; abundance: many; CDR3aa: CASSLSRVQNTEAFF; CDR3nt: TGTGCCAGCAGTTTGTCCCGGGTCCAGAACACTGAAGCTTTCTTT
v_gene: TRBV20-1; d_gene: TRBD1; j_gene: TRBJ1-1; abundance: many; CDR3aa: CSARGTGRNTEAFF; CDR3nt: TGCAGTGCTAGAGGGACAGGACGAAACACTGAAGCTTTCTTT
v_gene: TRBV5-5; d_gene: TRBD1; j_gene: TRBJ2-7; abundance: NA; CDR3aa: CASSVTGGSPYEQYF; CDR3nt: TGTGCCAGCAGCGTGACAGGGGGCTCCCCCTACGAGCAGTACTTC
v_gene: TRBV7-2; d_gene: TRBD2; j_gene: TRBJ2-3; abundance: few; CDR3aa: CASSPPSGGSTDTQYF; CDR3nt: TGTGCCAGCAGCCCCCCTAGCGGGGGTAGCACAGATACGCAGTATTTT